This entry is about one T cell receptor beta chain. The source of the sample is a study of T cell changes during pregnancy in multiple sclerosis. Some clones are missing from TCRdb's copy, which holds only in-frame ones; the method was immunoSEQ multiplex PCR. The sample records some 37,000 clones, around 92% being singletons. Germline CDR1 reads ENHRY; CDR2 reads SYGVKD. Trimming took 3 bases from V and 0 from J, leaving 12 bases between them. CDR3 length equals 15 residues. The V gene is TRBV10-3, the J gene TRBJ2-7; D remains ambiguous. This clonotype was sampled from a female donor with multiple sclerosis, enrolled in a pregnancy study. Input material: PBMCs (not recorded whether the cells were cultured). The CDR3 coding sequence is TGTGCCATCAGTGACGTAAACATAAGCTCCTACGAGCAGTACTTC. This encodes CAISDVNISSYEQYF.